The 28 T cell receptor beta chains reported below all come from one sample, sequenced in a study of CD8+CD57+ T cells in acquired aplastic anemia. It was genomic DNA that served as the template for profiling TCR beta VDJ and CDR3. TCRdb passed the reads through MiXCR, listing each CDR3 protein once. The profile shows 200,000 to 250,000 distinct CDR3 sequences, roughly 50% of them singletons. The authors sequenced patients whose flow cytometry had shown CD8+CD57+ cell expansion. Sequencing was carried out using sorted CD4+, CD8+, or CD8+CD57+ T cells (not recorded which) from PBMCs. These receptor sequences come from a human donor with aplastic anemia.

About this clonotype itself: An end of the junction does not agree with germline; a read error may underlie this. This sequence joins TRBV5-1 and TRBJ1-3, with 8 bases matching TRBD1. This CDR3 is built from 16 residues. Germline CDR1 and CDR2: SGHRS and YFSETQ. The CDR3 nucleotides are TGCGCCAGCAGCTTGGGGGACAGGCCCTCTGGAGACACCATATATTTT. Its translation: CASSLGDRPSGDTIYF.

This clonotype was counted a single time. A read error may produce the germline difference seen at one junction end. This chain joins TRBV20-1 and TRBJ1-2; D gene unclear. Germline V lookup: CDR1 DFQATT, CDR2 SNEGSKA (reference sequence). The CDR3 runs to 11 residues. The CDR3 sequence: CSARETYGYAF. Here the CDR3 DNA reads TGCAGTGCTAGGGAAACCTATGGCTACGCCTTC.

This sequence joins TRBV15 and TRBJ2-7, with D possibly matching TRBD1 (6 bases). CDR1 and CDR2 (germline): LNHNV, YYDKDF (reference sequence). CDR3 length equals 15 residues. The V and J ends lost 1 base and 2 bases respectively, with 12 bases between them. The CDR3 region is CATSRAGTPTYEQYF. The CDR3 DNA reads as TGTGCCACCAGCAGAGCCGGGACACCTACCTACGAGCAGTACTTC.

The chain couples TRBV7-6 to TRBJ2-5, with 8 bases aligning to TRBD2. Trimming removed 5 bases from V and 1 base from J; junction bases left unmatched: 6. This CDR3 spans 15 amino acids. The germline V gene has CDR1 SGHVS and CDR2 FNYEAQ. This CDR3 reads CASSTGGGSQETQYF. The DNA of the CDR3 is TGTGCCAGCAGCACCGGCGGGGGGTCCCAAGAGACCCAGTACTTC. The whole variable domain, filled in from reference TRBV7-6 and TRBJ2-5, reads GAGVSQSPRYKVTKRGQDVALRCDPISGHVSLYWYRQALGQGPEFLTYFNYEAQQDKSGLPNDRFSAERPEGSISTLTIQRTEQRDSAMYRCASSTGGGSQETQYFGPGTRLLVL.

This clonotype is a singleton in its sample. The gene calls are TRBV6-6 and TRBJ2-7; weak D call: TRBD1 (6 bases). The V and J ends lost 5 bases and 5 bases respectively, with 19 bases between them. This CDR3 is built from 15 residues. Germline V gene sequence: CDR1 MNHNY, CDR2 SVGAGI (reference sequence). The CDR3 sequence is CASSPRTVHLNEQYF. The DNA of the CDR3 is TGTGCCAGCAGTCCCCGGACAGTTCATCTCAACGAGCAGTACTTC.

CDR3 residues: CASSNPGLAETDTQYF. The CDR3 DNA follows: TGTGCCAGCAGCAACCCGGGACTAGCGGAAACAGATACGCAGTATTTT. The rearrangement uses TRBV4-2 and TRBJ2-3; 11 bases match TRBD2. V shed 5 bases and J 3 bases; nucleotides not matched to a gene: 7. Germline V gene sequence: CDR1 LGHNA, CDR2 YNFKEQ. The CDR3 is 16 amino acids.

The J gene is TRBJ2-1, the V gene TRBV2; possibly TRBD2 for D (5 bases). CDR1 SNHLY and CDR2 FYNNEI come from the germline V gene. The CDR3 is 13 amino acids. V lost 2 bases, J lost 7 bases, and 9 bases lay in between. CDR3 DNA: TGTGCCAGCAGTGAAAGGGAGTTGAATGAGCAGTTCTTC. The encoded protein is CASSERELNEQFF.

In DNA form, the CDR3 reads TGCAGTGCTAGAGATGGCCGGGTAGGGTATGGCTACACCTTC. Translating it yields CSARDGRVGYGYTF. The chain uses TRBV20-1 and TRBJ1-2; D is uncertain. This CDR3 is 14 amino acids long. Germline assignment: CDR1 DFQATT and CDR2 SNEGSKA (reference sequence). V lost 0 bases, J lost 5 bases, and 13 bases lay in between.

V usage is TRBV2 and J usage is TRBJ2-7; 14 bases match TRBD2. J lost 6 bases, V lost 8 bases, and 3 bases had no gene match. The CDR3 loop spans 13 amino acids. Germline V gene data show CDR1 as SNHLY and CDR2 as FYNNEI. The CDR3, as DNA: TGTGCCAGCCGGGGGACTAGCGGGAGCGAGCAGTACTTC. It yields the protein CASRGTSGSEQYF.

Only a few counts were recorded for this clonotype. The chain combines TRBV2 with TRBJ1-6; D unclear. Germline CDR1 SNHLY, CDR2 FYNNEI. Trimming pared 5 bases from V and 7 bases from J, leaving 27 bases between. The CDR3 is 19 amino acids. The CDR3 region is CASSLYPPLDSTFNSPLHF. The CDR3 DNA sequence: TGTGCCAGCAGTTTATATCCCCCGCTAGATTCTACCTTCAATTCACCCCTCCACTTT. The full variable domain, its missing parts supplied by reference TRBV2 and TRBJ1-6, is EPEVTQTPSHQVTQMGQEVILRCVPISNHLYFYWYRQILGQKVEFLVSFYNNEISEKSEIFDDQFSVERPDGSNFTLKIRSTKLEDSAMYFCASSLYPPLDSTFNSPLHFGNGTRLTVT.

This clonotype was recorded many times. This chain joins TRBV15 and TRBJ1-2, with TRBD1 matching over 8 bases. The CDR3 is 15 residues long. V lost 0 bases to trimming and J lost 6 bases; unmatched junction nucleotides: 6. The V gene's germline CDR1 is LNHNV and CDR2 YYDKDF (reference sequence). CDR3 coding DNA: TGTGCCACCAGCAGAGATTGGCAGACAGGGGATGGCTACACCTTC. As protein: CATSRDWQTGDGYTF.

CDR3 residues: CASSGTGGKAGNTIYF. The CDR3, as DNA: TGTGCCAGCTCAGGAACAGGGGGCAAAGCCGGAAACACCATATATTTT. V and J are TRBV25-1 and TRBJ1-3, with 9 bases lining up with TRBD1. The trim removed 8 bases at V and 4 bases at J, leaving 12 bases unmatched. The CDR3 runs to 16 residues. CDR1 is MGHDK, CDR2 SYGVNS, per germline.

Points on this clonotype: The junction departs from the called germline gene at one end, perhaps through a read error. This chain connects TRBV7-7 to TRBJ2-7, with TRBD1 identical over 7 bases. This CDR3 comprises 14 residues. Germline CDR1 and CDR2: SSHAT and FNYEAQ (reference sequence). As DNA, the CDR3 is TGTGCTAGCAGATGCCCGGGACAGTTCGACGAGCAGTACTTC. It translates to CASRCPGQFDEQYF.

The chain recombines TRBV24-1 with TRBJ2-2; D gene ambiguous. The CDR3 loop spans 12 amino acids. The V and J ends lost 6 bases and 5 bases respectively, with 6 bases between them. CDR1 is KGHDR and CDR2 is SFDVKD in the germline V gene. The DNA for the CDR3 is TGTGCCACCAGTAGAGAAACCGGGGAGCTGTTTTTT. The encoded protein is CATSRETGELFF.

A remark on this clonotype: This may be a read error, as it is one base from a much larger clone. This sequence joins TRBV7-2 and TRBJ1-6; no firm D call. The CDR3 has 13 amino acids. Germline CDR1 reads SGHTA; CDR2 reads FQGNSA. CDR3 sequence: CASSPDLNSPLRF. The CDR3, as DNA: TGTGCCAGCAGCCCGGATTTAAATTCACCCCTCCGCTTT.

This CDR3 reads CATLDGTVSSYEQYV. The CDR3 DNA follows: TGTGCCACCTTGGACGGAACCGTTAGCTCCTACGAGCAGTACGTC. V and J are TRBV6-5 and TRBJ2-7; D gene unclear. Trimming shortened V by 10 bases and J by 0 bases, and 19 bases separated the two germline ends. The CDR3 totals 15 residues. Looked up from germline, CDR1 is MNHEY and CDR2 is SVGAGI.

This clonotype has only one observation. This may come from a read error, since a much larger clone is one base off. The chain couples TRBV7-6 to TRBJ2-1; D is perhaps TRBD2 (7 bases). V shed 8 bases and J shed 9 bases, with 26 bases lying between them. The CDR3 runs to 16 residues. Germline V lookup: CDR1 SGHVS, CDR2 FNYEAQ. Here the CDR3 reads CASRSPSLGGVSEQFF. CDR3 bases: TGTGCCAGCCGATCCCCCTCCCTAGGGGGGGTCAGTGAGCAGTTCTTC.

Concerning this clonotype itself: One junction end disagrees with the germline gene, perhaps due to a read error. The J gene is TRBJ1-1, the V gene TRBV7-3; TRBD1 matches 7 bases. Germline loops: CDR1 SGHTA, CDR2 FQGTGA. The CDR3 length is 14 residues. The CDR3 nucleotides are TGTGCCAGCGGACAACAGGGGCGGAAAACTGGAGCTTTCTTT. Amino acid sequence: CASGQQGRKTGAFF.

V is TRBV10-3 and J is TRBJ2-2; the D gene is possibly TRBD2 (5 bases). The ends were cut back, 8 bases at V and 7 bases at J, with 14 bases in the middle. CDR3 length equals 13 residues. The germline V gene has CDR1 ENHRY and CDR2 SYGVKD. CDR3: CAISDSEGGELFF. CDR3 DNA sequence: TGTGCCATCTCGGACTCCGAAGGCGGGGAGCTGTTTTTT.

This CDR3 reads CASSLPLGRTSTDTQYF. DNA of the CDR3: TGCGCCAGCAGCTTGCCCTTGGGCAGAACTAGCACAGATACGCAGTATTTT. The chain couples TRBV5-1 to TRBJ2-3; D remains unclear. Looked up from germline, CDR1 is SGHRS and CDR2 is YFSETQ. This CDR3 spans 17 amino acids. Trimming removed 1 base from V and 0 bases from J, with 15 bases in between. The full variable domain, with the rest looked up from reference TRBV5-1 and TRBJ2-3, is KAGVTQTPRYLIKTRGQQVTLSCSPISGHRSVSWYQQTPGQGLQFLFEYFSETQRNKGNFPGRFSGRQFSNSRSEMNVSTLELGDSALYLCASSLPLGRTSTDTQYFGPGTRLTVL.

The chain links TRBV7-2 to TRBJ2-7; D remains unclear. Trimming shortened V by 5 bases and J by 6 bases, and 14 bases separated the two germline ends. The CDR3 covers 13 residues. The germline CDR1 and CDR2 sequences are SGHTA and FQGNSA. CDR3 sequence reads: CASSPNPPREQYF. DNA for the CDR3: TGTGCCAGCAGCCCCAACCCCCCTCGCGAGCAGTACTTC.

Ten or more counts support this clonotype. The gene calls are TRBV7-9 and TRBJ2-4; D gene uncertain. This CDR3 has 16 residues. CDR1 and CDR2 from the germline V gene are SEHNR and FQNEAQ (reference sequence). Trimming shortened V by 4 bases and J by 1 base, and 14 bases separated the two germline ends. The CDR3 region has the DNA TGTGCCAGCAGCTCCCCTCAACCCAAGGCCAAAAACATTCAGTACTTC. It translates to CASSSPQPKAKNIQYF.

This clonotype was picked up many times. The V and J genes are TRBV9 and TRBJ1-3; D not resolved. The germline CDR1 and CDR2 sequences are SGDLS and YYNGEE. The CDR3 contains 13 residues. The V gene lost 4 bases and the J gene lost 6 bases, with 11 bases spanning the gap. The CDR3 DNA is TGTGCCAGCAGCCGAGAGACGGTAAACACCATATATTTT. Translating it yields CASSRETVNTIYF.

This chain uses TRBV7-2 with TRBJ1-2; no clear D gene. Germline values: CDR1 SGHTA, CDR2 FQGNSA. The CDR3 covers 13 residues. V lost 1 base and J 7 bases, leaving 10 bases between the germline ends. The CDR3, as DNA: TGTGCCAGCAGCTTAGATCCTGGGGTTGGCTACACCTTC. Protein product: CASSLDPGVGYTF.

The chain is built from TRBV10-3 and TRBJ1-4; D possibly corresponds to TRBD1 (5 bases). Trimming pared 6 bases from V and 5 bases from J, leaving 13 bases between. This CDR3 is 14 amino acids long. Per the germline V gene, CDR1 is ENHRY and CDR2 is SYGVKD. Here the CDR3 reads CAIRRTGPNEKLFF. Here the CDR3 DNA reads TGTGCCATCAGAAGGACGGGACCGAATGAAAAACTGTTTTTT.

The chain recombines TRBV2 with TRBJ1-4; no definite D call. Trimming removed 5 bases at V and 8 bases at J, with 18 bases between. Germline V gene data show CDR1 as SNHLY and CDR2 as FYNNEI. CDR3 length: 15 residues. CDR3 in amino acids: CASSQTRSVFEKLFF. The CDR3 bases are TGTGCCAGCAGTCAAACACGTTCGGTTTTCGAAAAACTGTTTTTT.

Regarding this clonotype: The junction shows a germline mismatch at one end, possibly a read error. The genes are TRBV7-9 and TRBJ2-1; 11 bases map to TRBD2. The CDR3 totals 17 residues. CDR1 SEHNR and CDR2 FQNEAQ come from the germline V gene (reference sequence). CDR3 in DNA: TGCGCCAGCAGCTTAGATTTCGGGACTAGCGGCGCGAATGAGCAGTTCTTC. Translation gives CASSLDFGTSGANEQFF.

For this clonotype: This may arise from a read error, as a much more abundant clone is one base away. Because it lacks the conserved phenylalanine or tryptophan at the end, this CDR3 is likely a read error. The V gene is TRBV7-9, the J gene TRBJ2-1, with D possibly TRBD2 on 6 matching bases. Germline V gene lookup returns CDR1 SEHNR and CDR2 FQNEAQ (reference sequence). This CDR3 comprises 16 residues. Trimming shortened V by 4 bases and J by 0 bases, and 13 bases separated the two germline ends. The CDR3 nucleotides read TGTGCCAGCAGCTCCAACGGGGGAATCTCCTACAATGAGCAGTTCCTC. It encodes CASSSNGGISYNEQFL.